The 31 T cell receptor beta chains below come from one sample, sequenced in a study of cytomegalovirus exposure and HLA in healthy donors. Primers: 60 Vbeta forward and 13 Jbeta reverse. Sequencing was performed with immunoSEQ multiplex PCR; in TCRdb, only in-frame clones are kept and a portion is missing. The sample carries 150,000 to 200,000 clones, around 80% recorded once. Sequenced: PBMCs. The receptors were gathered from a woman in her thirties or forties in good health and CMV-seronegative.

The V and J genes are TRBV7-2 and TRBJ2-2; no firm D call. CDR3 length: 13 residues. With 3 bases removed from V and 8 bases from J, the gap between germline ends came to 10 bases. CDR1 and CDR2 from the germline V gene are SGHTA and FQGNSA. In nucleotides, the CDR3 is TGTGCCAGCAGCTTGAACTATGGAGGGGAGCTGTTTTTT. Translated, it gives CASSLNYGGELFF.

The chain joins TRBV30 to TRBJ2-6; D is uncertain. Trimming removed 0 bases at V and 0 bases at J, with 9 bases between. Germline-derived CDR1 and CDR2 are GTSNPN and SVGIG (reference sequence). This CDR3 is built from 16 residues. In nucleotides, the CDR3 is TGTGCCTGGAGTGTAATATCTGTCTCTGGGGCCAACGTCCTGACTTTC. Translating gives CAWSVISVSGANVLTF.

The V gene is TRBV30, the J gene TRBJ1-1, with D possibly TRBD1 on 5 matching bases. V was pared by 2 bases and J by 7 bases, with 11 bases between. Germline CDR1 reads GTSNPN; CDR2 reads SVGIG (reference sequence). CDR3 size: 12 residues. The CDR3 DNA reads as TGTGCCTGGAGTAACGGGGGATTTGAAGCTTTCTTT. This gives the protein CAWSNGGFEAFF. The full variable domain, its missing parts supplied by reference TRBV30 and TRBJ1-1, is SQTIHQWPATLVQPVGSPLSLECTVEGTSNPNLYWYRQAAGRGLQLLFYSVGIGQISSEVPQNLSASRPQDRQFILSSKKLLLSDSGFYLCAWSNGGFEAFFGQGTRLTVV.

J is TRBJ2-1 and V is TRBV10-3, with 8 bases lining up with TRBD2. Germline-derived CDR1 and CDR2 are ENHRY and SYGVKD. Trimming at V came to 2 bases and at J to 5 bases, leaving 8 bases not matched to a gene. The CDR3 covers 16 residues. CDR3 amino acids: CAISERSGRSNNEQFF. The CDR3 region has the DNA TGTGCCATCAGTGAGCGCAGCGGGAGAAGTAACAATGAGCAGTTCTTC.

The chain combines TRBV6-6 with TRBJ1-6; TRBD1 agrees at 7 bases. V trimming: 0 bases; J trimming: 8 bases; junction bases outside the gene matches: 7. From germline, CDR1 is MNHNY and CDR2 SVGAGI (reference sequence). The length of the CDR3 is 16 residues. In DNA, the CDR3 is TGTGCCAGCAGTTACTCTCCGGGACAGAGGGATTCACCCCTCCACTTT. It translates to CASSYSPGQRDSPLHF.

This sequence joins TRBV5-1 and TRBJ2-1; 8 nucleotides agree with TRBD2. CDR1 SGHRS and CDR2 YFSETQ come from the germline V gene. The V and J ends lost 0 bases and 9 bases, in that order; junction bases with no gene match: 8. The CDR3 runs to 15 residues. CDR3 nucleotide sequence: TGCGCCAGCAGCTTGGCCAGTAGCGGGATAGGTGAGCAGTTCTTC. Translating it yields CASSLASSGIGEQFF.

V usage is TRBV2 and J usage is TRBJ2-1; 11 bases map to TRBD2. With 4 bases clipped from V and 13 bases from J, the junction kept 15 bases outside the gene matches. This CDR3 has 16 residues. Per the germline V gene, CDR1 is SNHLY and CDR2 is FYNNEI. This CDR3 reads CASSANPLDSGRAQFF. The CDR3, as DNA: TGTGCCAGCAGTGCTAACCCCCTCGATAGCGGGAGGGCCCAGTTCTTC.

The chain employs TRBV10-3 and TRBJ2-6; maybe TRBD2 (5 bases). The V end lost 7 bases, the J end lost 0 bases, and 10 bases lay between the germline ends. The CDR3 contains 15 residues. CDR1 and CDR2 (germline): ENHRY, SYGVKD. CDR3 sequence (DNA): TGTGCCATCAACGAGGGTCCCTCTGGGGCCAACGTCCTGACTTTC. Residues: CAINEGPSGANVLTF.

This clone has more than one count but fewer than ten. The genes are TRBV30 and TRBJ2-4; 10 bases match TRBD2. This CDR3 spans 14 amino acids. J gave up 5 bases and V 2 bases, and 3 bases lay outside the gene matches. Germline V gene sequence: CDR1 GTSNPN, CDR2 SVGIG (reference sequence). CDR3 residues: CAWSTGLAENIQYF. CDR3 nucleotides: TGTGCCTGGAGTACCGGACTAGCGGAAAACATTCAGTACTTC.

The chain couples TRBV14 to TRBJ2-3; 8 bases are shared with TRBD2. Germline CDR1 and CDR2: SGHDN and FVKESK. Trimming took 0 bases from V and 0 from J; bases not matched to a gene: 8. The CDR3 consists of 18 residues. The CDR3 sequence: CASSQDLQGLGSTDTQYF. CDR3 nucleotides: TGTGCCAGCAGCCAAGATCTTCAGGGACTAGGAAGCACAGATACGCAGTATTTT.

This sequence joins TRBV5-4 and TRBJ2-5; TRBD2 matches at 8 bases. Germline loops: CDR1 SGHNT, CDR2 YYREEE (reference sequence). The length of the CDR3 is 14 residues. Trimming removed 1 base from V and 5 bases from J; junction bases left unmatched: 4. The DNA for the CDR3 is TGTGCCAGCAGCTTGCCGGGGGGGGAGGAGACCCAGTACTTC. The encoded protein is CASSLPGGEETQYF.

J is TRBJ1-1 and V is TRBV7-2, with 7 bases aligning to TRBD1. This CDR3 has 15 residues. The J segment lost 5 bases and the V segment lost 5 bases, leaving 11 bases of the junction unmatched. Germline V CDR1 and CDR2: SGHTA, FQGNSA. The CDR3 spells CASSVSGGRRTEAFF. DNA for the CDR3: TGTGCCAGCAGCGTTTCAGGGGGTCGGAGGACTGAAGCTTTCTTT.

This chain connects TRBV7-9 to TRBJ1-3, with D tentatively TRBD1 (5 bases). Per the germline V gene, CDR1 is SEHNR and CDR2 is FQNEAQ (reference sequence). Trimming removed 5 bases from V and 2 bases from J, with 19 bases in between. CDR3 length: 17 amino acids. The CDR3 region is CASSPVRGRGAGNTIYF. The CDR3 DNA reads as TGTGCCAGCAGCCCCGTCCGAGGCCGGGGGGCTGGAAACACCATATATTTT.

This clone was recorded only once. The CDR3, as DNA: TGTGCCAGTAGTATGAGACAGAACACTGAAGCTTTCTTT. Translated, it gives CASSMRQNTEAFF. The rearrangement joins TRBV19 to TRBJ1-1, with no clear D. Germline V lookup: CDR1 LNHDA, CDR2 SQIVND (reference sequence). The CDR3 is 13 residues long. V lost 3 bases, J lost 1 base, and 6 bases lay in between.

The rearrangement joins TRBV20-1 to TRBJ2-7; no definite D call. The CDR3 is 10 residues long. V lost 2 bases to trimming and J lost 5 bases, with 4 bases between them. CDR1 is DFQATT, CDR2 SNEGSKA, per germline (reference sequence). The CDR3 nucleotides are TGCAGTGCTAGATTTAACGAGCAGTACTTC. Translated: CSARFNEQYF.

The chain employs TRBV7-4 and TRBJ1-1, with D perhaps matching TRBD1 (5 bases). Deletions cut 1 base from V and 4 bases from J, with 10 bases between. CDR1 is SGHVT and CDR2 is SQSDAQ in the germline V gene. This CDR3 region has 14 residues. The CDR3 coding sequence is TGTGCCAGCAGCTTAGTCAGGGAGGCCACTGAAGCTTTCTTT. Protein product: CASSLVREATEAFF.

This sequence joins TRBV15 and TRBJ2-3, with D uncertain. This CDR3 has 16 residues. Trimming pared 0 bases from V and 3 bases from J, leaving 13 bases between. CDR1 and CDR2 from the germline V gene are LNHNV and YYDKDF (reference sequence). CDR3 in amino acids: CATSRDGWAWTDTQYF. CDR3 nucleotide sequence: TGTGCCACCAGCAGAGATGGTTGGGCCTGGACAGATACGCAGTATTTT.

The CDR3 loop is CASSFRTSGTTGELFF. The CDR3 bases are TGTGCCAGCAGTTTCCGGACTAGCGGTACTACCGGGGAGCTGTTTTTT. This chain joins TRBV27 and TRBJ2-2; the match to TRBD2 covers 10 bases. After removal of 3 bases from V and 5 bases from J, the junction contained 6 bases not matched to a gene. The CDR3 has 16 amino acids. Germline V gene lookup returns CDR1 MNHEY and CDR2 SMNVEV (reference sequence).

This chain uses TRBV4-2 with TRBJ2-3; 13 nucleotides agree with TRBD2. J was trimmed by 2 bases and V by 4 bases; bases with no gene match: 12. The length of the CDR3 is 19 residues. From germline, CDR1 is LGHNA and CDR2 YNFKEQ. CDR3 DNA sequence: TGTGCCAGCAGCCCCCACCTAGGGACTAGCGGGGCAAACACAGATACGCAGTATTTT. Its translation: CASSPHLGTSGANTDTQYF.

This clone was seen only once. The rearrangement joins TRBV7-9 to TRBJ1-1; D may be TRBD1 (5 bases). The V and J ends lost 5 bases and 7 bases respectively, with 11 bases between them. The V gene's germline CDR1 is SEHNR and CDR2 FQNEAQ (reference sequence). The CDR3 runs to 12 residues. CDR3 in amino acids: CASSPRGGEAFF. CDR3 bases: TGTGCCAGCAGCCCGCGGGGGGGTGAAGCTTTCTTT.

The CDR3: CASSLGLIGRGGNYNEQFF. DNA of the CDR3: TGTGCCAGCAGCTTAGGCCTCATTGGGCGGGGGGGAAACTACAATGAGCAGTTCTTC. The genes are TRBV11-2 and TRBJ2-1; 9 bases map to TRBD2. From germline, CDR1 is SGHAT and CDR2 FQNNGV. The CDR3 has 19 amino acids. J was trimmed by 3 bases and V by 1 base; bases with no gene match: 13.

The chain links TRBV7-8 to TRBJ2-2, with 7 bases matching TRBD1. This CDR3 comprises 16 residues. Germline assignment: CDR1 SGHVS and CDR2 FQNEAQ. J was trimmed by 0 bases and V by 4 bases; bases with no gene match: 5. The CDR3: CASSSETGSNTGELFF. In DNA, the CDR3 is TGTGCCAGCAGCTCCGAGACAGGGTCGAACACCGGGGAGCTGTTTTTT.

The chain employs TRBV2 and TRBJ1-1; TRBD1 matches 9 bases. V shed 5 bases, J shed 3 bases, and the junction held 1 base outside the gene matches. This CDR3 spans 13 amino acids. From germline, CDR1 is SNHLY and CDR2 FYNNEI. The CDR3, as DNA: TGTGCCAGCAGTCGGGACAGGGACACTGAAGCTTTCTTT. Its protein product is CASSRDRDTEAFF.

The sample holds one count of this clone. The chain carries TRBV5-4 and TRBJ2-2; 11 bases match TRBD2. The germline V gene has CDR1 SGHNT and CDR2 YYREEE (reference sequence). The trim removed 0 bases at V and 4 bases at J, leaving 5 bases unmatched. The CDR3 totals 17 residues. The CDR3 loop reads CASSLGSGRVGTGELFF. The DNA of the CDR3 is TGTGCCAGCAGCTTGGGTAGCGGGAGGGTCGGCACCGGGGAGCTGTTTTTT.

The rearrangement joins TRBV7-9 to TRBJ1-1, with a possible D match to TRBD1 (6 bases). The CDR3 covers 14 residues. Germline V gene data show CDR1 as SEHNR and CDR2 as FQNEAQ (reference sequence). V dropped 5 bases and J dropped 1 base, with 11 bases sitting between them. The CDR3 nucleotides are TGTGCCAGCAGCCCGTACAGGGAGAACACTGAAGCTTTCTTT. Translation: CASSPYRENTEAFF.

This rearrangement joins TRBV4-3 to TRBJ1-4; possibly TRBD1 for D (6 bases). Trimming cost V 1 base and J 7 bases, with 16 bases left between them. The germline CDR1 and CDR2 sequences are LGHNA and YSLEER. This CDR3 is 16 amino acids long. This CDR3 is CASSQGGGAGGEKLFF. In DNA, the CDR3 is TGCGCCAGCAGCCAAGGAGGGGGGGCGGGGGGTGAAAAACTGTTTTTT.

The chain joins TRBV9 to TRBJ2-6, with 8 bases aligning to TRBD1. The V gene end was trimmed by 3 bases and the J gene end by 0 bases; junction bases not matched to a gene: 5. The length of the CDR3 is 17 residues. CDR1 and CDR2 from the germline V gene are SGDLS and YYNGEE. CDR3 protein: CASSGRTGNSGANVLTF. The CDR3 DNA reads as TGTGCCAGCAGCGGACGGACAGGGAACTCTGGGGCCAACGTCCTGACTTTC.

The rearrangement links TRBV18 to TRBJ1-3; TRBD1 matches 7 bases. The V and J ends lost 3 bases and 0 bases, in that order; junction bases with no gene match: 5. The CDR3 is 16 amino acids. Germline V gene lookup returns CDR1 KGHSH and CDR2 LQKENI. CDR3 nucleotide sequence: TGTGCCAGCTCACCTGACAGGGTTGTCTCTGGAAACACCATATATTTT. Translated: CASSPDRVVSGNTIYF.

The chain recombines TRBV23-1 with TRBJ1-2; no clear D gene. TRBV23-1 is an ORF; its function is uncertain. Trimming shortened V by 4 bases and J by 0 bases, and 9 bases separated the two germline ends. This CDR3 has 14 residues. CDR3 loop: CASSLVESNYGYTF. The CDR3 coding sequence is TGCGCCAGCAGTCTCGTGGAGTCTAACTATGGCTACACCTTC.

The V and J genes are TRBV5-1 and TRBJ1-1, with D possibly matching TRBD1 (6 bases). This CDR3 has 13 residues. Trimming removed 5 bases from V and 3 bases from J, with 11 bases in between. CDR1 SGHRS and CDR2 YFSETQ come from the germline V gene. The CDR3 loop reads CASSQQGHTEAFF. CDR3 DNA: TGCGCCAGCAGTCAACAGGGTCACACTGAAGCTTTCTTT.

V and J are TRBV11-3 and TRBJ2-1; 12 bases align to TRBD2. V lost 4 bases to trimming and J lost 7 bases; unmatched junction nucleotides: 14. From germline, CDR1 is SGHNT and CDR2 YENEEA. CDR3 length: 18 amino acids. In DNA form, the CDR3 reads TGTGCCAGCAGCTCGTCTAGCGGGAGGGCCTCGATGAGAAATGAGCAGTTCTTC. Its protein is CASSSSSGRASMRNEQFF. Together with reference TRBV11-3 and TRBJ2-1, the CDR3 gives the full variable domain: EAGVVQSPRYKIIEKKQPVAFWCNPISGHNTLYWYLQNLGQGPELLIRYENEEAVDDSQLPKDRFSAERLKGVDSTLKIQPAELGDSAVYLCASSSSSGRASMRNEQFFGPGTRLTVL.